Shown below are 20 T cell receptor beta chains from a single sample sequenced in a study of cytomegalovirus exposure and HLA in healthy donors. Data came from immunoSEQ multiplex PCR; TCRdb stores just in-frame clones and leaves some out. The sample records around 150,000 clones, about 90% being singletons. The sample taken for sequencing was PBMCs. These receptors came from a woman in her twenties or thirties in good health and CMV-seronegative.

V usage is TRBV2 and J usage is TRBJ2-7, with 16 bases matching TRBD2. In germline, CDR1 is SNHLY, CDR2 FYNNEI. V lost 7 bases, J lost 4 bases, and 10 bases stayed unmatched. The CDR3 covers 17 residues. The CDR3 nucleotides are TGTGCCAGCAACCCTGGGACTAGCGGGAGGGCCACGTACGAGCAGTACTTC. Translated: CASNPGTSGRATYEQYF.

The J gene is TRBJ1-6, the V gene TRBV28; 8 bases align to TRBD1. The V gene end was trimmed by 6 bases and the J gene end by 8 bases; junction bases not matched to a gene: 9. The CDR3 is 15 residues long. The germline CDR1 and CDR2 sequences are MDHEN and SYDVKM. The CDR3 region has the DNA TGTGCCAGCAGCCGCCGTGAGACAGGGGATTCACCCCTCCACTTT. Translating it yields CASSRRETGDSPLHF.

The chain combines TRBV4-2 with TRBJ1-1; D is perhaps TRBD1 (6 bases). Deletions cut 3 bases from V and 3 bases from J, with 17 bases between. CDR3 length equals 16 residues. CDR1 LGHNA and CDR2 YNFKEQ come from the germline V gene. CDR3 residues: CASSQGGPRVDTEAFF. The CDR3, as DNA: TGTGCCAGCAGCCAGGGGGGGCCCAGGGTCGACACTGAAGCTTTCTTT.

The chain is built from TRBV4-3 and TRBJ2-3; D perhaps matches TRBD2 (7 bases). CDR1 is LGHNA, CDR2 YSLEER, per germline. V dropped 0 bases and J dropped 0 bases, with 10 bases sitting between them. The CDR3 loop spans 16 amino acids. CDR3 DNA sequence: TGCGCCAGCAGCCAAGATGGGGGGGCGAGCACAGATACGCAGTATTTT. Its translation: CASSQDGGASTDTQYF.

This clone was counted once. This chain links TRBV27 with TRBJ1-6; D ambiguous. Trimming took off 3 bases at V and 12 bases at J, with 9 bases between the two ends. The CDR3 runs 12 residues. The V gene's germline CDR1 is MNHEY and CDR2 SMNVEV (reference sequence). The CDR3 DNA follows: TGTGCCAGCAGTTTTGGATATGGACCCCTCCACTTT. Its translation is CASSFGYGPLHF.

The V gene is TRBV21-1, the J gene TRBJ1-5; no check of the table's D call, TRBD1, against the DNA was made. TRBV21-1 is a pseudogene locus. The CDR3 covers 16 residues. As DNA, the CDR3 is TGTGCCAGCAGCAGAGAAGAACAGGGGGAAGGTCAGCCCCAGCATTTT. This gives the protein CASSREEQGEGQPQHF.

The rearrangement uses TRBV11-3 and TRBJ2-5; 10 positions match TRBD2. This CDR3 contains 14 residues. The V gene end was trimmed by 5 bases and the J gene end by 3 bases; junction bases not matched to a gene: 3. Germline lookup yields CDR1 SGHNT and CDR2 YENEEA. The CDR3 bases are TGTGCCAGCAGCCCAGGGACTAGCGAAGAGACCCAGTACTTC. Its protein product is CASSPGTSEETQYF.

As DNA, the CDR3 is TGTGCCAGCAGCTTAGGTGCGGCCTCCTACGAGCAGTACTTC. Protein: CASSLGAASYEQYF. The chain has TRBV7-2 and TRBJ2-7; D call uncertain. Trimming took 1 base from V and 0 from J, leaving 7 bases between them. The CDR3 spans 14 residues. Germline assignment: CDR1 SGHTA and CDR2 FQGNSA. Filled out from reference TRBV7-2 and TRBJ2-7, the complete variable domain reads GAGVSQSPSNKVTEKGKDVELRCDPISGHTALYWYRQSLGQGLEFLIYFQGNSAPDKSGLPSDRFSAERTGGSVSTLTIQRTQQEDSAVYLCASSLGAASYEQYFGPGTRLTVT.

J is TRBJ2-2 and V is TRBV9, with TRBD2 identical over 15 bases. Germline CDR1 and CDR2: SGDLS and YYNGEE. The ends lost 5 bases at V and 1 base at J; junction bases unmatched: 15. The CDR3 has 21 residues. In DNA, the CDR3 is TGTGCCAGCAGGCCTGACTGGACGGGACTAGCGGGGGGTGTGAACACCGGGGAGCTGTTTTTT. Its translation is CASRPDWTGLAGGVNTGELFF. Variable domain in full (rest from reference TRBV9 and TRBJ2-2): DSGVTQTPKHLITATGQRVTLRCSPRSGDLSVYWYQQSLDQGLQFLIQYYNGEERAKGNILERFSAQQFPDLHSELNLSSLELGDSALYFCASRPDWTGLAGGVNTGELFFGEGSRLTVL.

This chain connects TRBV7-6 to TRBJ1-5; 9 positions match TRBD1. The germline CDR1 and CDR2 sequences are SGHVS and FNYEAQ. The CDR3 sequence is 16 residues long. Germline trimming cut 0 bases from V and 3 bases from J; bases unmatched to any gene: 3. CDR3 region: CASSLAGTGTNQPQHF. The CDR3 DNA reads as TGTGCCAGCAGCTTAGCCGGGACAGGGACCAATCAGCCCCAGCATTTT.

In this sample, this clone turned up once. This chain connects TRBV19 to TRBJ1-4, with D tentatively TRBD1 (5 bases). Germline CDR1 is LNHDA and CDR2 is SQIVND (reference sequence). Trimming left V 3 bases short and J 5 bases short, with 7 bases between. The CDR3 runs to 13 residues. The CDR3 protein is CASSIGANEKLFF. CDR3 DNA sequence: TGTGCCAGTAGTATCGGGGCCAATGAAAAACTGTTTTTT.

The chain couples TRBV19 to TRBJ1-2; D remains ambiguous. The V and J ends lost 6 bases and 4 bases respectively, with 9 bases between them. Per the germline V gene, CDR1 is LNHDA and CDR2 is SQIVND (reference sequence). The CDR3 contains 12 residues. CDR3 residues: CASRRELYGYTF. The CDR3 DNA reads TGTGCCAGTAGAAGGGAGCTCTATGGCTACACCTTC.

The rearrangement links TRBV5-6 to TRBJ2-1; 7 nucleotides match TRBD1. Germline assignment: CDR1 SGHDT and CDR2 YYEEEE. The CDR3 is 16 residues long. V gave up 4 bases and J gave up 4 bases; unmatched junction bases: 11. As DNA, the CDR3 is TGTGCCAGCAGCCGTGGACAGGACCTAACGTACAATGAGCAGTTCTTC. It translates to CASSRGQDLTYNEQFF.

A single count supports this clone. The chain uses TRBV27 and TRBJ1-5; D gene unclear. CDR1 and CDR2 (germline): MNHEY, SMNVEV (reference sequence). The CDR3 spans 15 residues. The ends were cut back, 4 bases at V and 1 base at J, with 11 bases in the middle. The CDR3: CASSSISRSNQPQHF. The CDR3 DNA reads TGTGCCAGCAGTTCGATTTCGAGGAGCAATCAGCCCCAGCATTTT.

This rearrangement joins TRBV5-1 to TRBJ2-5; 11 positions agree with TRBD2. Germline-derived CDR1 and CDR2 are SGHRS and YFSETQ. V shed 4 bases, J shed 3 bases, and the junction held 8 bases outside the gene matches. This CDR3 region has 16 residues. The CDR3 DNA sequence: TGCGCCAGCAGCCGGGGGATACTAGCGGGGGAAGAGACCCAGTACTTC. Protein: CASSRGILAGEETQYF.

The rearrangement joins TRBV28 to TRBJ1-2, with D possibly matching TRBD1 (5 bases). The V gene lost 9 bases and the J gene lost 8 bases, with 19 bases spanning the gap. From germline, CDR1 is MDHEN and CDR2 SYDVKM. The CDR3 length is 13 residues. The CDR3 sequence: CASHGGRVYGYTF. The CDR3 DNA is TGTGCCAGTCACGGAGGCAGGGTATACGGCTACACCTTC.

V gene TRBV15 combines with J gene TRBJ2-3; no clear D. The germline V gene has CDR1 LNHNV and CDR2 YYDKDF (reference sequence). This CDR3 contains 14 residues. Trimming left V 1 base short and J 6 bases short, with 11 bases between. The CDR3 bases are TGTGCCACCAGCAGAGGAGGCGAGGCGGATACGCAGTATTTT. Translated: CATSRGGEADTQYF.

The CDR3: CASSPDGGGNQPQHF. In DNA, the CDR3 is TGTGCCAGCAGCCCGGATGGGGGCGGCAATCAGCCCCAGCATTTT. V is TRBV9 and J is TRBJ1-5, with D possibly matching TRBD1 (6 bases). Germline CDR1 SGDLS, CDR2 YYNGEE. V gave up 4 bases and J gave up 2 bases, with 13 bases separating them. The CDR3 contains 15 residues.

The genes are TRBV4-3 and TRBJ2-5; 10 bases agree with TRBD2. The CDR3 is made up of 16 amino acids. J lost 4 bases, V lost 1 base, and 6 bases had no gene match. Germline V CDR1 and CDR2: LGHNA, YSLEER. The CDR3 loop is CASSQVSSGRGETQYF. CDR3 DNA: TGCGCCAGCAGCCAAGTGTCTAGCGGGAGAGGAGAGACCCAGTACTTC.

The rearrangement joins TRBV30 to TRBJ2-5, with 7 bases that match TRBD1. The better agreement between TRBJ2-7 and the DNA end casts doubt on the J call. The CDR3 spans 13 residues. Germline values: CDR1 GTSNPN, CDR2 SVGIG (reference sequence). The CDR3 is CAWNRDSSYEQYF. In DNA form, the CDR3 reads TGTGCCTGGAACCGGGACAGTTCCTACGAGCAGTACTTC.